These T cell receptor beta chains were read from a single sample in a study of blood T cell repertoires in COVID-19. Clones were read by immunoSEQ multiplex PCR, and TCRdb kept only the in-frame ones, dropping some. The sample holds approximately 250,000 clones, around nine tenths seen once. The material sequenced was peripheral blood. All receptors come from a man aged 35 to 55 with active or convalescent COVID-19. CDR3s include the opening cysteine and the closing phenylalanine or tryptophan. A D gene is named only where the DNA matches it firmly. Only part of the rows carry a size: once, few, many, or a class if the clone is expanded.

>TRBV27|-|TRBJ2-2|-
TGTGCCAGCAGTTCCTCAGGGTCGAACACCGGGGAGCTGTTTTTT
CASSSSGSNTGELFF
>TRBV4-1|-|TRBJ1-2|-
TGCGCCAGCAGCCAAGAGCAACAGGGTTATGGCTACACCTTC
CASSQEQQGYGYTF
>TRBV15|-|TRBJ2-1|-
TGTGCCACCAGCAGAGATAAGGTTGGGGGGGCTGAGCAGTTCTTC
CATSRDKVGGAEQFF
>TRBV5-4|few|TRBJ1-1|-
TGTGCCAGCAGCTTGGTCAGTTCGGGGAAACGGGCTTTCTTT
CASSLVSSGKRAFF
>TRBV19|-|TRBJ2-1|TRBD1
TGTGCCAGTAGTTCACGACAGGGAAATGAGCAGTTCTTC
CASSSRQGNEQFF
>TRBV12-3/TRBV12-4|few|TRBJ1-1|-
TGTGCCAGCAGTTTATGGGAACGGGGGGCTTTCTTT
CASSLWERGAFF
>TRBV10-3|-|TRBJ2-1|TRBD2
TGTGCCATCAGTGAGTTGAGCGGGGCTGAGCAGTTCTTC
CAISELSGAEQFF
>TRBV5-6|once|TRBJ2-1|TRBD1
TGTGCCAGCAGCTTTTCTCGGACAGGCTTGACCAATGAGCAGTTCTTC
CASSFSRTGLTNEQFF
>TRBV20-1|-|TRBJ2-2|-
TGCAGTGCCAGTGAGCGGAGCACCGGGGAGCTGTTTTTT
CSASERSTGELFF
>TRBV11-1|-|TRBJ2-1|-
TGTGCCAGCAGCTTAAGCTTCGTCTCCTACAATGAGCAGTTCTTC
CASSLSFVSYNEQFF
>TRBV7-3|-|TRBJ1-6|TRBD1
TGTGCCAGCAGCTTAAATGGTCCAGGGGGCGGATCACCCCTCCACTTT
CASSLNGPGGGSPLHF
>TRBV6-5|many|TRBJ2-1|-
TGTGCCAGCGGAGCCAGGGGAGCCTACAATGAGCAGTTCTTC
CASGARGAYNEQFF
>TRBV9|-|TRBJ2-7|TRBD2
TGTGCCAGCAGCGTAGCTAGCGGTCTGAGCGGGGGGCCAAACTACGAGCAGTACTTC
CASSVASGLSGGPNYEQYF